This T cell receptor (beta chain) was documented in a study (dated by TCRdb to about 2016). V loses 2 bases, J loses 8 bases, and the germline ends lie 13 bases apart. CDR1 and CDR2 are drawn from the germline V gene (reference sequence): SGHNT, YYREEE. The CDR3 sequence holds 13 residues, the cysteine and phenylalanine included. The entry retains the CDR3 DNA only, 39 bases that are in frame from base 1. Notes on this clonotype: This clone's antigen is unknown. No quality values exist for individual bases; no much larger clone is one base distant.

The receptor library was made with RT-PCR. This sample was sequenced with an Illumina MiSeq. Clones were called with MiXCR by TCRdb after fastp trimmed the public reads at Q25, and only in-frame beta chains were retained. Records with the same CDR3 protein are collapsed into one entry carrying the most frequent genes and DNA. This sample comprises hundreds of thousands of distinct CDR3 sequences, 12% to 15% of them detected only once. About 3.6% of the sample is in the top ten clones. The chain joins TRBV5-4 to TRBJ1-1, with the D gene not clear enough to name. The receptor's source is a female donor in good health, serving as a healthy control. Sequencing used memory CD4+ T cells from blood. The DNA is as follows: TGTGCCAGCAGCTTAGACGACGGGCTCGAAGCTTTCTTT. The resulting protein is CASSLDDGLEAFF.